This T cell receptor (beta chain) was sequenced in a study of response to subunit inactivated influenza vaccine. General study points: Every seasonal influenza vaccination brings in few new T cells, the authors suggested.

As regards this clonotype: Antigen unknown.

TCRdb used MiXCR to reprocess the RT-PCR reads, holding one entry per CDR3 protein. In the table there are roughly 500,000 distinct CDR3 sequences, more than 15% of which are singletons. V dropped 5 bases and J dropped 3 bases, with 10 bases sitting between them. The CDR3 is 13 residues long. Germline V gene lookup returns CDR1 SNHLY and CDR2 FYNNEI. This rearrangement joins TRBV2 to TRBJ2-5, with a tentative D call TRBD1 (5 bases). This receptor was identified in a man aged 50 to 69 who received an inactivated influenza vaccine. The sample consisted of CD4+ T cells sorted from PBMCs, taken less than 30 months after vaccination. CDR3 region: CASSWGREETQYF. CDR3 coding DNA: TGTGCCAGCAGTTGGGGCAGAGAAGAGACCCAGTACTTC.